The 25 T cell receptor beta chains below all came from one sample that was sequenced in a study of shared clonotypes between healthy human individuals. Sequencing used immunoSEQ multiplex PCR; TCRdb keeps in-frame clones, though not all of them. The table records 950,000 to 1,100,000 clones, under 80% of them present only once. Sequenced: memory CD4+ T cells sorted from blood. This sample's subset: CD45RA-negative fraction. These receptors all come from a man between 18 and 35 years old in good health.

As for this clone: One end of the junction is discordant with germline, which a read error may explain. This chain links TRBV7-7 with TRBJ1-2; the match to TRBD1 covers 9 bases. CDR1 and CDR2 (germline): SSHAT, FNYEAQ (reference sequence). The CDR3 consists of 14 residues. CDR3 region: CASNYRGLENGYTF. As DNA, the CDR3 is TGTGCTAGCAACTACAGGGGGCTGGAAAATGGCTACACCTTC.

This chain's CDR3 is CASSLEPTRAQYF. CDR3 bases: TGTGCCAGCAGCTTAGAGCCGACTAGGGCGCAGTATTTT. The genes are TRBV7-2 and TRBJ2-3; a possible D gene is TRBD2 (6 bases). Looked up from germline, CDR1 is SGHTA and CDR2 is FQGNSA. V lost 1 base and J lost 10, with 12 bases in between. The CDR3 is 13 amino acids.

The chain uses TRBV5-5 and TRBJ2-3; D may be TRBD1 (6 bases). CDR1 SGHKS and CDR2 YYEKEE come from the germline V gene (reference sequence). This CDR3 has 13 amino acids. Deletions cut 1 base from V and 6 bases from J, with 9 bases between. The CDR3, as DNA: TGTGCCAGCAGCTTGCGGCAGGGGGATACGCAGTATTTT. Residues: CASSLRQGDTQYF.

This clone has a handful of counts. J is TRBJ2-2 and V is TRBV10-1; 9 bases line up with TRBD2. This CDR3 spans 13 amino acids. V gave up 6 bases and J gave up 6 bases; unmatched junction bases: 2. The germline V gene encodes CDR1 WNHNN and CDR2 SYGVQD (reference sequence). CDR3 in amino acids: CASRASGAGELFF. The CDR3 region has the DNA TGCGCCAGCAGGGCTAGCGGGGCCGGGGAGCTGTTTTTT.

This sequence joins TRBV6-5 and TRBJ2-6, with D perhaps TRBD1 (6 bases). CDR1 and CDR2 from the germline V gene are MNHEY and SVGAGI. The V end was cut by 6 bases, the J end by 1 base, with 10 bases between. The CDR3 has 15 amino acids. The CDR3: CASRAQGSGANVLTF. DNA of the CDR3: TGTGCCAGCAGAGCTCAGGGGTCTGGGGCCAACGTCCTGACTTTC.

This clone was detected ten times or more. The chain has TRBV5-4 and TRBJ2-1; D not certain. This CDR3 comprises 17 residues. V lost 4 bases and J 1 base, leaving 18 bases between the germline ends. CDR1 and CDR2 (germline): SGHNT, YYREEE (reference sequence). CDR3 residues: CASSRAPPTISYNEQFF. The CDR3 DNA reads TGTGCCAGCAGCCGCGCCCCCCCCACGATATCCTACAATGAGCAGTTCTTC. The full variable domain, completed using reference TRBV5-4 and TRBJ2-1, is ETGVTQSPTHLIKTRGQQVTLRCSSQSGHNTVSWYQQALGQGPQFIFQYYREEENGRGNFPPRFSGLQFPNYSSELNVNALELDDSALYLCASSRAPPTISYNEQFFGPGTRLTVL.

In this sample, this clone turned up a few times. V gene TRBV6-1 combines with J gene TRBJ2-7; no firm D call. With 5 bases removed from V and 4 bases from J, the gap between germline ends came to 18 bases. The CDR3 runs to 15 residues. Germline assignment: CDR1 MNHNS and CDR2 SASEGT. The CDR3 here is CASSPRGSYVYEQYF. DNA for the CDR3: TGTGCCAGCAGTCCCCGCGGTAGCTATGTTTACGAGCAGTACTTC.

The J gene is TRBJ2-2, the V gene TRBV7-2; D is undetermined. The CDR3 has 13 amino acids. CDR1 and CDR2 from the germline V gene are SGHTA and FQGNSA. V dropped 6 bases and J dropped 6 bases, with 11 bases sitting between them. The CDR3 bases are TGTGCCAGCAGTTTCATAATTCCCGGGGAGCTGTTTTTT. It yields the protein CASSFIIPGELFF.

The J gene is TRBJ2-2, the V gene TRBV7-8; D not resolved. The CDR3 is made up of 15 amino acids. V was trimmed by 3 bases and J by 1 base, leaving 9 bases between them. Germline-derived CDR1 and CDR2 are SGHVS and FQNEAQ. The DNA of the CDR3 is TGTGCCAGCAGCTTGGTCAGCCAGAACACCGGGGAGCTGTTTTTT. It translates to CASSLVSQNTGELFF.

The table lists this clone with a few counts. The CDR3 DNA is TGTGCCAGCAGCTTACTTACCTCGAACACTGAAGCTTTCTTT. Its translation: CASSLLTSNTEAFF. This chain uses TRBV7-9 with TRBJ1-1, with no clear D. This CDR3 has 14 amino acids. The V gene lost 2 bases and the J gene lost 1 base, with 8 bases spanning the gap. The V gene's germline CDR1 is SEHNR and CDR2 FQNEAQ (reference sequence).

The sample holds one count of this clone. The chain joins TRBV6-5 to TRBJ1-1; 7 bases agree with TRBD1. The CDR3 is made up of 14 amino acids. J lost 6 bases, V lost 5 bases, and 9 bases had no gene match. Germline V CDR1 and CDR2: MNHEY, SVGAGI. CDR3 amino acids: CASSNRQGGAEAFF. The DNA of the CDR3 is TGTGCCAGCAGTAACCGACAGGGTGGGGCTGAAGCTTTCTTT.

On this clone: The same CDR3 also results from other DNA sequences found in this sample. V and J are TRBV18 and TRBJ1-1; no reliable D call. Trimming stripped 0 bases from V and 1 base from J, with 6 bases between. In germline, CDR1 is KGHSH, CDR2 LQKENI. The CDR3 loop spans 14 amino acids. The CDR3 sequence: CASSPPRQNTEAFF. The CDR3 DNA reads TGTGCCAGCTCACCACCTCGACAGAACACTGAAGCTTTCTTT. The full variable domain, with the rest looked up from reference TRBV18 and TRBJ1-1, is NAGVMQNPRHLVRRRGQEARLRCSPMKGHSHVYWYRQLPEEGLKFMVYLQKENIIDESGMPKERFSAEFPKEGPSILRIQQVVRGDSAAYFCASSPPRQNTEAFFGQGTRLTVV.

The rearrangement joins TRBV7-9 to TRBJ2-3; TRBD1 matches at 7 bases. CDR3 length equals 15 residues. The V and J ends lost 11 bases and 3 bases, in that order; junction bases with no gene match: 14. Germline CDR1 reads SEHNR; CDR2 reads FQNEAQ (reference sequence). The CDR3 region is CALGFRTGTTDTQYF. CDR3 nucleotide sequence: TGTGCCCTAGGCTTTAGGACAGGCACGACAGATACGCAGTATTTT.

With regard to this clone: The same CDR3 arises from other DNA sequences in this sample as well. This chain links TRBV7-8 with TRBJ1-2; 8 nucleotides match TRBD1. CDR3 length equals 13 residues. V lost 4 bases, J lost 5 bases, and 3 bases stayed unmatched. The germline V gene has CDR1 SGHVS and CDR2 FQNEAQ. In nucleotides, the CDR3 is TGTGCCAGCAGCTCAGACAGGGGATATGGCTACACCTTC. Translating it yields CASSSDRGYGYTF.

The V call is TRBV11-2, the J call TRBJ2-3, with 9 bases that match TRBD2. Germline loops: CDR1 SGHAT, CDR2 FQNNGV. V gave up 1 base and J gave up 1 base; unmatched junction bases: 3. This CDR3 has 16 amino acids. Here the CDR3 DNA reads TGTGCCAGCAGCTTAGGGGCGGGAGGGGGCACAGATACGCAGTATTTT. Translation: CASSLGAGGGTDTQYF.

This clone has only a few counts. The chain has TRBV7-9 and TRBJ1-1; D unclear. Germline values: CDR1 SEHNR, CDR2 FQNEAQ (reference sequence). The CDR3 length is 14 residues. Trimming cost V 5 bases and J 2 bases, with 12 bases left between them. CDR3 loop: CASSRQTGNTEAFF. The CDR3 bases are TGTGCCAGCAGCCGCCAGACGGGTAACACTGAAGCTTTCTTT.

V and J are TRBV4-1 and TRBJ2-5; D not resolved. The length of the CDR3 is 13 residues. Germline V gene data show CDR1 as MGHRA and CDR2 as YSYEKL. V lost 0 bases and J lost 5, with 7 bases in between. The CDR3, as DNA: TGCGCCAGCAGCCAAGATCAGTCGGAGACCCAGTACTTC. It yields the protein CASSQDQSETQYF.

The J gene is TRBJ1-2, the V gene TRBV7-2; weak D call: TRBD1 (5 bases). The CDR3 is 13 residues long. The germline gives CDR1 SGHTA, CDR2 FQGNSA. Trimming removed 0 bases from V and 7 bases from J, with 9 bases in between. The CDR3 spells CASSLAVDSGYTF. The CDR3 DNA reads TGTGCCAGCAGCTTAGCAGTCGACAGTGGCTACACCTTC.

The chain uses TRBV2 and TRBJ2-3; 7 nucleotides agree with TRBD2. Germline values: CDR1 SNHLY, CDR2 FYNNEI. CDR3 size: 14 residues. Germline trimming cut 5 bases from V and 3 bases from J; bases unmatched to any gene: 5. The CDR3 DNA reads as TGTGCCAGCAGTAGGAGCGGGGCGACAGATACGCAGTATTTT. It is translated as CASSRSGATDTQYF. The complete variable domain, with remaining parts taken from reference TRBV2 and TRBJ2-3, reads EPEVTQTPSHQVTQMGQEVILRCVPISNHLYFYWYRQILGQKVEFLVSFYNNEISEKSEIFDDQFSVERPDGSNFTLKIRSTKLEDSAMYFCASSRSGATDTQYFGPGTRLTVL.

The genes are TRBV5-6 and TRBJ2-3; 7 nucleotides match TRBD2. CDR3 length: 16 residues. V was pared by 0 bases and J by 1 base, with 5 bases of the junction left unmatched. Germline values: CDR1 SGHDT, CDR2 YYEEEE. CDR3 coding DNA: TGTGCCAGCAGCTTGGCCTACCGGGGGGGCACAGATACGCAGTATTTT. Its translation is CASSLAYRGGTDTQYF. The full variable domain, its missing parts supplied by reference TRBV5-6 and TRBJ2-3, is DAGVTQSPTHLIKTRGQQVTLRCSPKSGHDTVSWYQQALGQGPQFIFQYYEEEERQRGNFPDRFSGHQFPNYSSELNVNALLLGDSALYLCASSLAYRGGTDTQYFGPGTRLTVL.

A few counts support this clone. V usage is TRBV21-1 and J usage is TRBJ2-2; the D call in the table, TRBD2, was not verified against the DNA. TRBV21-1 is an annotated pseudogene. The CDR3 runs to 16 residues. The CDR3 bases are TGTGCCAGCCCCACGAGGCTAGCGGGAGGAAACGGGGAGCTGTTTTTT. Its translation: CASPTRLAGGNGELFF.

The sample holds many counts of this clone. The V gene is TRBV5-1, the J gene TRBJ2-3; TRBD2 agrees at 10 bases. V gave up 9 bases and J gave up 3 bases; unmatched junction bases: 7. The CDR3 extends over 14 amino acids. Germline V lookup: CDR1 SGHRS, CDR2 YFSETQ. CDR3 DNA: TGCGCCAACCATAGCGGGGGGTGGACAGATACGCAGTATTTT. This translates into CANHSGGWTDTQYF.

This clone was picked up one time. A read error is the likely source, as a far larger clone sits one nucleotide away. The CDR3 loop reads CTSSTDTGELFF. The CDR3 DNA is TGTACCAGCAGCACCGACACCGGGGAGCTGTTTTTT. J is TRBJ2-2 and V is TRBV7-2, with no clear D. The CDR3 is 12 residues long. Trimming took 5 bases from V and 3 from J, leaving 4 bases between them. Germline CDR1 reads SGHTA; CDR2 reads FQGNSA.

In regard to this clone: Other DNA sequences of this sample code for an identical CDR3. This rearrangement joins TRBV9 to TRBJ2-3; no clear D. This CDR3 region has 15 residues. Germline V lookup: CDR1 SGDLS, CDR2 YYNGEE. V shed 0 bases and J shed 2 bases, with 10 bases lying between them. CDR3 in DNA: TGTGCCAGCAGCGTAGGGGGTGGTTCCACAGATACGCAGTATTTT. It codes for CASSVGGGSTDTQYF.

This clone was picked up one time. The J gene is TRBJ2-2, the V gene TRBV5-5; D call uncertain. There are 14 residues in the CDR3. V was shortened by 0 bases and J by 5 bases, with 8 bases between the two germline ends. CDR1 and CDR2 from the germline V gene are SGHKS and YYEKEE (reference sequence). The chain's CDR3 is CASSLALLTGELFF. Here the CDR3 DNA reads TGTGCCAGCAGCTTGGCTCTCTTAACCGGGGAGCTGTTTTTT.